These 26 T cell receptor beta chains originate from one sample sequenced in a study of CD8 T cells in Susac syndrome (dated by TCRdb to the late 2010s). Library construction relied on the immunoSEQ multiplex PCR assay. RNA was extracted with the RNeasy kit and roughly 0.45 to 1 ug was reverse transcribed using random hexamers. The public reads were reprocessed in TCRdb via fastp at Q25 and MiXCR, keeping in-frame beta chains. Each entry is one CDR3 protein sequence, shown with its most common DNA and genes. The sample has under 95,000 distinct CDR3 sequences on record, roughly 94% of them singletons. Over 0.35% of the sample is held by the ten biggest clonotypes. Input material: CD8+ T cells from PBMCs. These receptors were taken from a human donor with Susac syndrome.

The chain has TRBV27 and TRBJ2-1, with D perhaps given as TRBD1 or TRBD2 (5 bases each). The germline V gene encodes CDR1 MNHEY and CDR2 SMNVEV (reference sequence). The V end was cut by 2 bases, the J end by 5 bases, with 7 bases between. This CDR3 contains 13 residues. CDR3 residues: CASSLGGDNEQFF. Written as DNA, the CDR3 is TGTGCCAGCAGTTTAGGGGGAGACAATGAGCAGTTCTTC.

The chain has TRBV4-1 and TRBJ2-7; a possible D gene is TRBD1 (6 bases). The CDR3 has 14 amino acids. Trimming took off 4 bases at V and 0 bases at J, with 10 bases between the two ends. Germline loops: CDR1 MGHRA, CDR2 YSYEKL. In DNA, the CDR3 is TGCGCCAGCAGCCCCACACAGGGCTCCTACGAGCAGTACTTC. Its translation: CASSPTQGSYEQYF.

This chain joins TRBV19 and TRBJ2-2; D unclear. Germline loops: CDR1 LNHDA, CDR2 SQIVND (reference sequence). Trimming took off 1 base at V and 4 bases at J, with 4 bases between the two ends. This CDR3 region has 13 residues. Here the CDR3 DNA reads TGTGCCAGTAGTATAGGGTTCACCGGGGAGCTGTTTTTT. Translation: CASSIGFTGELFF.

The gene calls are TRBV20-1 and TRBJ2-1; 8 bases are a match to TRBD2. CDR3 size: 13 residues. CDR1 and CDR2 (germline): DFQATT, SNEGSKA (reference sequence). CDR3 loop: CASSGTNYNEQFF. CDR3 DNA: TGCGCCAGTAGCGGGACTAATTACAATGAGCAGTTCTTC.

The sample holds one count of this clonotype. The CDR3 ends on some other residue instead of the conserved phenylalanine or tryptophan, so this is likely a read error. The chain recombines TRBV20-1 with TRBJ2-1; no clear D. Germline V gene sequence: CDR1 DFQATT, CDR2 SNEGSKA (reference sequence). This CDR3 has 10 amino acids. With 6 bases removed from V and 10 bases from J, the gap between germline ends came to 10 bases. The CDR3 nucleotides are TGCAGTGCCAGCCCTAAGGAGCAGTTCCTC. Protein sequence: CSASPKEQFL.

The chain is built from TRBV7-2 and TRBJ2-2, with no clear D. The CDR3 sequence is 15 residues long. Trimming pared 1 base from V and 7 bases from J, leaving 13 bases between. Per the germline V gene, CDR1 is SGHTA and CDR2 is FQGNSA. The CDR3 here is CASSLGIQSVGELFF. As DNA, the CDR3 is TGTGCCAGCAGCTTAGGGATACAGTCCGTCGGGGAGCTGTTTTTT.

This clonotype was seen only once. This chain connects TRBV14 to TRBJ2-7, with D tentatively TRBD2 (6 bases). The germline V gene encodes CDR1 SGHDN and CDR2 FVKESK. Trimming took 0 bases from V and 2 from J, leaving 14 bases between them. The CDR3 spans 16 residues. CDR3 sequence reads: CASSQDLGGNTYEQYF. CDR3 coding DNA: TGTGCCAGCAGCCAAGATCTGGGAGGTAATACCTACGAGCAGTACTTC. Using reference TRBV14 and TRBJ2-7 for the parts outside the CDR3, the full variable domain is EAGVTQFPSHSVIEKGQTVTLRCDPISGHDNLYWYRRVMGKEIKFLLHFVKESKQDESGMPNNRFLAERTGGTYSTLKVQPAELEDSGVYFCASSQDLGGNTYEQYFGPGTRLTVT.

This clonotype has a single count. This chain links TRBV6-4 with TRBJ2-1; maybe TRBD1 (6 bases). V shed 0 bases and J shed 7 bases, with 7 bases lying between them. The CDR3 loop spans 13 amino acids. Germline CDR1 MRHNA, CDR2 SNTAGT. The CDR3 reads CASSDSDRNEQFF. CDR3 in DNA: TGTGCCAGCAGTGACTCCGACAGGAATGAGCAGTTCTTC.

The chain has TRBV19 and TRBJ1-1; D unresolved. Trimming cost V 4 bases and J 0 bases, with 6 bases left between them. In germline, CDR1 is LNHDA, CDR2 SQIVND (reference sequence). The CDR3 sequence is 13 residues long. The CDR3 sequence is CASSRSMNTEAFF. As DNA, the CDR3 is TGTGCCAGTAGTAGGTCCATGAACACTGAAGCTTTCTTT.

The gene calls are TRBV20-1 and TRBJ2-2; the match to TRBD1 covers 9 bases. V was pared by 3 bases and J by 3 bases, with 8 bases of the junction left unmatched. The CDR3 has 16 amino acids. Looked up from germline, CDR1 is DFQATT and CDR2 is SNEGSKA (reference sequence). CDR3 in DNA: TGCAGTGCTAGTAGTTTTAGGACAGGGGACACCGGGGAGCTGTTTTTT. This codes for CSASSFRTGDTGELFF.

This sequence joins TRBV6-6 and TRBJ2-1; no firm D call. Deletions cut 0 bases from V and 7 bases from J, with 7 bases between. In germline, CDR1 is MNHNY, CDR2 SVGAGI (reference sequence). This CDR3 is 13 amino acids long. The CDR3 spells CASSYSHGNEQFF. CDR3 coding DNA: TGTGCCAGCAGTTACTCCCACGGGAATGAGCAGTTCTTC.

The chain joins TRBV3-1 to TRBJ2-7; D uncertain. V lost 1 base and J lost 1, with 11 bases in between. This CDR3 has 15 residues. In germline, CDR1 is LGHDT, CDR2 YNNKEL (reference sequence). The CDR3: CASSQAERPSYEQYF. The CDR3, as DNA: TGTGCCAGCAGCCAAGCGGAACGACCTTCCTACGAGCAGTACTTC.

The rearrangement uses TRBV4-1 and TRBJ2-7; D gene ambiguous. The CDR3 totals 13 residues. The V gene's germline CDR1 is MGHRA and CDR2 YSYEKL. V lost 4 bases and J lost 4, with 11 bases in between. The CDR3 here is CASSLRAGYEQYF. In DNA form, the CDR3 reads TGCGCCAGCAGCCTCCGGGCCGGGTACGAGCAGTACTTC.

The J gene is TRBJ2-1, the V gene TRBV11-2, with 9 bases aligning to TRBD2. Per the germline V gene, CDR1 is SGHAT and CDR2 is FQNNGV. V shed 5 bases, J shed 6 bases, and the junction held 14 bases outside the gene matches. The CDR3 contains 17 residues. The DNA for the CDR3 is TGTGCCAGCAGCACACTGCCTCAGGGACTAGCTGCCAATGAGCAGTTCTTC. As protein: CASSTLPQGLAANEQFF.

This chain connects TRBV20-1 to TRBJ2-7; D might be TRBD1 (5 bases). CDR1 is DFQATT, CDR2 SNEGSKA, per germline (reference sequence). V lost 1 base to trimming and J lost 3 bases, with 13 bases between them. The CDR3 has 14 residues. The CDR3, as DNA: TGCAGTGCTAGAGGTGGGGCCGCCGTCTACGAGCAGTACTTC. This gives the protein CSARGGAAVYEQYF.

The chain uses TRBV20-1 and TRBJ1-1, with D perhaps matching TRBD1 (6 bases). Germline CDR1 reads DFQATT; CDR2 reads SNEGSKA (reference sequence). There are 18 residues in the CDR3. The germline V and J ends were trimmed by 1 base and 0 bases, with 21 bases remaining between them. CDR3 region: CSARGKQGPLYLNTEAFF. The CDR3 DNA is TGCAGTGCTAGAGGGAAACAGGGCCCCCTTTACTTGAACACTGAAGCTTTCTTT.

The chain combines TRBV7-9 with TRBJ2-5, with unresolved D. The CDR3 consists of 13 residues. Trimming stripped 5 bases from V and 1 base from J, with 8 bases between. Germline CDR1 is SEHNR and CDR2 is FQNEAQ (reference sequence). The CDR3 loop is CASSLYIQETQYF. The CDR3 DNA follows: TGTGCCAGCAGCCTCTACATCCAAGAGACCCAGTACTTC. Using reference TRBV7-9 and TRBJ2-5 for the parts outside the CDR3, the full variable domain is DTGVSQNPRHKITKRGQNVTFRCDPISEHNRLYWYRQTLGQGPEFLTYFQNEAQLEKSRLLSDRFSAERPKGSFSTLEIQRTEQGDSAMYLCASSLYIQETQYFGPGTRLLVL.

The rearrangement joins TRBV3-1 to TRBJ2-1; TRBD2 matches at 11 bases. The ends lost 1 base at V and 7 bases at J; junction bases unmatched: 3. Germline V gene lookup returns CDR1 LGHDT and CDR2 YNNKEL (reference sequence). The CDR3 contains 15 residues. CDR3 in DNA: TGTGCCAGCAGCCAAGGTGGACTAGCGGGTAATGAGCAGTTCTTC. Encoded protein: CASSQGGLAGNEQFF.

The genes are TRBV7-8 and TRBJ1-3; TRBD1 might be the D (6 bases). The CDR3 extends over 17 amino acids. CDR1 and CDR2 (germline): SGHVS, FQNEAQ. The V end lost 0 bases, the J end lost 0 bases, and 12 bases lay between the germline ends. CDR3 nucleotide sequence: TGTGCCAGCAGCTTAGCGGCGCGGGGGGCCTCTGGAAACACCATATATTTT. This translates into CASSLAARGASGNTIYF. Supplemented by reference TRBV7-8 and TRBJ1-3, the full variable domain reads GAGVSQSPRYKVAKRGQDVALRCDPISGHVSLFWYQQALGQGPEFLTYFQNEAQLDKSGLPSDRFFAERPEGSVSTLKIQRTQQEDSAVYLCASSLAARGASGNTIYFGEGSWLTVV.

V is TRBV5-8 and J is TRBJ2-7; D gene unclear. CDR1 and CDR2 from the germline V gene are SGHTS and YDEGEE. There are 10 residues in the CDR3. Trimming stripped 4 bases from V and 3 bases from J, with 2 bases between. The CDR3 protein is CASSGYEQYF. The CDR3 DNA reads TGTGCCAGCAGCGGCTACGAGCAGTACTTC.

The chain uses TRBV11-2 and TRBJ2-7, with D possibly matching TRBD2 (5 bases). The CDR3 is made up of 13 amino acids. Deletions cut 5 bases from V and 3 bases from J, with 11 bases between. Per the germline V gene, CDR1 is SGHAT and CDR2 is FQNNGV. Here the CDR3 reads CASSTGNIYEQYF. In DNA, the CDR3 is TGTGCCAGCAGCACCGGGAACATCTACGAGCAGTACTTC.

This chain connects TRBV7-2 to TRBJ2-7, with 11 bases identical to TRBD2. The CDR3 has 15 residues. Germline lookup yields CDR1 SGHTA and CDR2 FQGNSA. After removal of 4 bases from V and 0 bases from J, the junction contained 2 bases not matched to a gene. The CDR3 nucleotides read TGTGCCAGCAGCTCCACTAGCGGGAGCTCCTACGAGCAGTACTTC. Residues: CASSSTSGSSYEQYF.

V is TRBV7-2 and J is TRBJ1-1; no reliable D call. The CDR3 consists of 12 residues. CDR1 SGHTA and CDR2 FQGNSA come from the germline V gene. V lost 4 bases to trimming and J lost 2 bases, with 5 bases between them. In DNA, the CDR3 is TGTGCCAGCAGCTGGATTAACACTGAAGCTTTCTTT. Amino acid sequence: CASSWINTEAFF.

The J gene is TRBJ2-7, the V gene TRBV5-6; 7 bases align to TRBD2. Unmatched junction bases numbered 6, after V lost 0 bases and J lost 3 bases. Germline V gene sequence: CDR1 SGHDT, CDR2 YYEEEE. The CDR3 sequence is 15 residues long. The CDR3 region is CASSLGLAGGYEQYF. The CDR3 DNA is TGTGCCAGCAGCTTGGGACTAGCAGGTGGCTACGAGCAGTACTTC.

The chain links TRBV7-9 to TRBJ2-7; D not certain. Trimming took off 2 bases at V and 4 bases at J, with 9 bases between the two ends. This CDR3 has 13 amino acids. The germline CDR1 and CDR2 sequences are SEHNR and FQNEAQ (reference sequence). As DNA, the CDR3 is TGTGCCAGCAGCTTACGTACGGGTTACGAGCAGTACTTC. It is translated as CASSLRTGYEQYF.

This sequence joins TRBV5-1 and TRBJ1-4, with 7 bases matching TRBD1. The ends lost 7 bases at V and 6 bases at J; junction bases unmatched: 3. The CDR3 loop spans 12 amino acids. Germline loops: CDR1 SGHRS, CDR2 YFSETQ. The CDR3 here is CASGQGDEKLFF. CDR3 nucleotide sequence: TGCGCCAGCGGGCAGGGGGATGAAAAACTGTTTTTT.